Below are 8 T cell receptor beta chains sequenced from a single sample in a study of T-cell reconstitution after alpha-beta-depleted transplantation in children. A library of TCRbeta sequences, prepared with unique molecular identifiers, was generated. TCRdb fed the PCR reads into MiXCR, producing one record per CDR3 protein. The data show fewer than 550,000 distinct CDR3 sequences, 9.5% to 12% seen once. This sample comprised PBMCs, mostly from graft donor cells, obtained 180 days after TCRalphabeta/CD19-depleted stem cell transplant. Receptors were obtained from a female patient between 2 and 15 years old who had a stem cell transplant for aplastic anemia, so the T cells may come from the graft donor.

This clonotype has only a few counts. This sequence joins TRBV7-2 and TRBJ2-1; 9 bases agree with TRBD1. The CDR3 has 14 residues. The germline gives CDR1 SGHTA, CDR2 FQGNSA. The ends lost 3 bases at V and 4 bases at J; junction bases unmatched: 1. CDR3: CASSLGQGYNEQFF. In DNA form, the CDR3 reads TGTGCCAGCAGCTTGGGACAGGGTTACAATGAGCAGTTCTTC.

This clonotype appeared many times. The gene calls are TRBV12-3 or TRBV12-4 and TRBJ1-1; D is undetermined. The CDR3 spans 14 residues. Trimming shortened V by 3 bases and J by 1 base, and 9 bases separated the two germline ends. Here the CDR3 DNA reads TGTGCCAGCAGTTTCGCGGGTCAGAACACTGAAGCTTTCTTT. Translating it yields CASSFAGQNTEAFF.

The J gene is TRBJ1-5, the V gene TRBV12-3 or TRBV12-4, with D maybe TRBD1 (5 bases). The CDR3 length is 14 residues. Trimming removed 4 bases at V and 5 bases at J, with 12 bases between. The CDR3 sequence is CASSSGTLYQPQHF. The DNA for the CDR3 is TGTGCCAGCAGTTCCGGGACCCTGTATCAGCCCCAGCATTTT.

This clonotype appeared many times. The rearrangement links TRBV20-1 to TRBJ2-1; 12 bases are shared with TRBD2. This CDR3 has 17 residues. CDR1 DFQATT and CDR2 SNEGSKA come from the germline V gene (reference sequence). V gave up 3 bases and J gave up 3 bases; unmatched junction bases: 9. CDR3 residues: CSARDAVTSGSYNEQFF. The CDR3 DNA reads as TGCAGTGCTAGGGACGCTGTGACTAGCGGGAGCTACAATGAGCAGTTCTTC.

The V gene is TRBV12-3 or TRBV12-4, the J gene TRBJ1-4, with no clear D. CDR3 length: 13 residues. V lost 6 bases and J 7 bases, leaving 12 bases between the germline ends. The CDR3 loop reads CASRRGPGEKLFF. CDR3 nucleotide sequence: TGTGCCAGCAGGCGCGGGCCAGGTGAAAAACTGTTTTTT.

This clonotype was picked up a small number of times. J is TRBJ2-1 and V is TRBV11-2, with 10 nucleotides matching TRBD2. This CDR3 contains 14 residues. The germline gives CDR1 SGHAT, CDR2 FQNNGV. J lost 10 bases, V lost 5 bases, and 8 bases had no gene match. The CDR3 loop reads CASSPSLAGEEQFF. CDR3 in DNA: TGTGCCAGCAGCCCCTCCCTAGCGGGAGAGGAGCAGTTCTTC.

In the case of this clonotype: Relative to the germline gene, one junction end is altered; a read error may explain this. The chain combines TRBV25-1 with TRBJ1-4, with D uncertain. This CDR3 has 13 amino acids. Germline-derived CDR1 and CDR2 are MGHDK and SYGVNS. For the CDR3, the DNA is TGTGCCAGCACTCCCGGTCCAGCTGAAAAACCGTTTTTT. It codes for CASTPGPAEKPFF.

A few counts support this clonotype. For the CDR3, the DNA is TGCAGTGCTAGAGTTGGAACAGCTAGCACAGATACGCAGTATTTT. Residues: CSARVGTASTDTQYF. This chain links TRBV20-1 with TRBJ2-3; no clear D gene. Per the germline V gene, CDR1 is DFQATT and CDR2 is SNEGSKA (reference sequence). V lost 1 base, J lost 0 bases, and 11 bases lay in between. The CDR3 is made up of 15 amino acids.